A selection of T cell receptor beta chains follows, all from one sample in a study of blood T cell repertoires in COVID-19. This table comes from immunoSEQ multiplex PCR, and its TCRdb copy is limited to in-frame clones, with some not included. This repertoire shows over 200,000 clones, around 92% found once; its top ten account for more than 0.95%. Sequencing was performed on peripheral blood. These receptors all stem from a man aged 25 to 40 with acute or convalescent COVID-19. CDR3s include the opening cysteine and the closing phenylalanine or tryptophan. The order of the fields is J gene, D gene, clone size, V gene, CDR3 protein, CDR3 DNA. The D gene is left open where the match is weak. Not all rows give a size; the values are once, few, many and, for expanded clones, a class.

>TRBJ2-7|.|.|TRBV2
CASRVREQYF
TGTGCCAGCAGGGTCCGGGAGCAGTACTTC
>TRBJ2-7|TRBD2|.|TRBV4-1
CASSQGRDYTVLEQYF
TGCGCCAGCAGCCAAGGAAGGGACTATACGGTCTTGGAGCAGTACTTC
>TRBJ1-1|.|.|TRBV5-4
CASSEGGVWRTEAFF
TGTGCCAGCAGCGAGGGCGGGGTGTGGCGCACTGAAGCTTTCTTT
>TRBJ2-1|.|.|TRBV7-8
CASSSLGRTVGGNEQFF
TGTGCCAGCAGCTCCCTCGGACGCACGGTGGGGGGCAATGAGCAGTTCTTC
>TRBJ2-1|TRBD1|.|TRBV30
CAWSVETGGILFF
TGTGCCTGGAGTGTTGAGACAGGGGGTATCCTGTTCTTC
>TRBJ1-5|.|many|TRBV19
CASSTRQARYSNQPQHF
TGTGCCAGTAGTACTAGACAGGCGAGGTATAGCAATCAGCCCCAGCATTTT
>TRBJ1-3|TRBD1|.|TRBV5-1
CASSSGQGRNTIYF
TGCGCCAGCAGCTCCGGACAGGGGCGAAACACCATATATTTT
>TRBJ1-2|TRBD1|.|TRBV18
CASSPSHTGDRPYGYTF
TGTGCCAGCTCACCATCCCATACAGGGGATAGGCCCTATGGCTACACCTTC
>TRBJ1-6|TRBD1|few|TRBV4-1
CASRDRGLSPLHF
TGCGCCAGCAGGGACAGGGGGCTGTCACCCCTCCACTTT
>TRBJ1-5|.|.|TRBV5-1
CASSLDGSNQPQHF
TGCGCCAGCAGCTTGGACGGTAGCAATCAGCCCCAGCATTTT
>TRBJ1-5|TRBD1|.|TRBV19
CATANPDRVGNQPQHF
TGTGCCACCGCCAACCCCGACAGGGTCGGCAATCAGCCCCAGCATTTT
>TRBJ2-7|.|.|TRBV19
CASSFQGGEQYF
TGTGCCAGTAGCTTCCAGGGGGGCGAGCAGTACTTC
>TRBJ2-1|.|once|TRBV5-4
CASSFPRNEQFF
TGTGCCAGCAGCTTCCCTAGGAATGAGCAGTTCTTC
>TRBJ2-5|TRBD1|.|TRBV28
CASSRWGTGMRTQYF
TGTGCCAGCAGCCGCTGGGGGACAGGTATGCGGACCCAGTACTTC
>TRBJ1-2|.|.|TRBV14
CASSQDLGGARPRYGYTF
TGTGCCAGCAGCCAAGATCTTGGAGGGGCCCGTCCCCGCTATGGCTACACCTTC
>TRBJ1-2|.|.|TRBV7-9
CASSLTQAGGGYTF
TGTGCCAGCAGCTTGACGCAGGCGGGAGGTGGCTACACCTTC
>TRBJ2-3|.|.|TRBV4-1
CASSLSAGGATQYF
TGCGCCAGCAGCCTTTCAGCTGGGGGGGCTACGCAGTATTTT
>TRBJ1-5|.|.|TRBV12-5
CASGLVQALIDSNQPQHF
TGTGCTAGTGGTTTGGTACAGGCCCTGATCGATAGCAATCAGCCCCAGCATTTT
>TRBJ1-1|TRBD1|.|TRBV11-3
CASSGTGGTEAFF
TGTGCCAGCAGCGGAACAGGGGGCACTGAAGCTTTCTTT
>TRBJ1-6|.|.|TRBV3-1/TRBV3-2
CASSQGAQVNSPLHF
TGTGCCAGCAGCCAAGGGGCACAGGTGAATTCACCCCTCCACTTT
>TRBJ1-2|.|.|TRBV28
CASSGAGRLHYGYTF
TGTGCCAGCAGTGGGGCGGGGCGCCTTCACTATGGCTACACCTTC
>TRBJ1-1|TRBD1|.|TRBV19
CASSLTGKGNTEAFF
TGTGCCAGTAGTCTGACAGGGAAGGGGAACACTGAAGCTTTCTTT
>TRBJ1-5|.|.|TRBV28
CASSSTRPQHF
TGTGCCAGCAGTTCCACACGGCCCCAGCATTTT
>TRBJ2-3|TRBD2|.|TRBV5-1
CASSVVPAPGLAGGSTDTQYF
TGCGCCAGCAGCGTGGTACCCGCTCCGGGACTAGCGGGAGGAAGCACAGATACGCAGTATTTT
>TRBJ1-1|.|once|TRBV6-6
CASSPPGGATEAFF
TGTGCCAGCAGTCCTCCGGGGGGGGCCACTGAAGCTTTCTTT
>TRBJ2-1|TRBD1|.|TRBV13
CASSRGQGPYNEQFF
TGTGCCAGCAGCCGGGGACAGGGGCCTTACAATGAGCAGTTCTTC
>TRBJ2-2|TRBD2|.|TRBV6-5
CATIPRLATGELFF
TGTGCCACAATCCCCCGACTAGCGACCGGGGAGCTGTTTTTT
>TRBJ1-1|.|once|TRBV12-3/TRBV12-4
CASTPFGGKAFF
TGTGCCAGCACCCCTTTCGGGGGAAAAGCTTTCTTT
>TRBJ1-3|TRBD1|.|TRBV27
CASRDRGSGNTIYF
TGTGCCAGCCGGGACAGGGGGTCTGGAAACACCATATATTTT
>TRBJ2-7|TRBD2|.|TRBV7-2
CASSKGLAGVYEQYF
TGTGCCAGCAGCAAGGGACTAGCGGGAGTTTACGAGCAGTACTTC
>TRBJ2-2|.|.|TRBV2
CASSPWAENTGELFF
TGTGCCAGCAGTCCGTGGGCAGAAAACACCGGGGAGCTGTTTTTT
>TRBJ2-1|.|.|TRBV19
CASSIDSYNEQFF
TGTGCCAGTAGTATAGACTCTTACAATGAGCAGTTCTTC
>TRBJ1-2|TRBD1|.|TRBV3-1/TRBV3-2
CASSQGPGQGNYGYTF
TGTGCCAGCAGCCAAGGTCCGGGACAGGGAAATTATGGCTACACCTTC
>TRBJ2-5|.|.|TRBV30
CAWSERGPPQTQYF
TGTGCCTGGAGTGAAAGGGGCCCCCCTCAGACCCAGTACTTC
>TRBJ2-1|TRBD1|once|TRBV7-3
CASSSGSGTGSYNEQFF
TGTGCCAGCAGCTCGGGGTCCGGGACAGGCTCCTACAATGAGCAGTTCTTC
>TRBJ1-1|TRBD1|.|TRBV6-6
CASEDRGNTEAFF
TGTGCCAGTGAAGACAGGGGGAACACTGAAGCTTTCTTT
>TRBJ2-7|.|.|TRBV28
CASSLGSTGPTYEQYF
TGTGCCAGCAGTTTGGGATCGACAGGACCTACCTACGAGCAGTACTTC
>TRBJ1-2|.|.|TRBV6-6
CASSYAATGKTF
TGTGCCAGCAGTTACGCAGCCACAGGGAAGACCTTC
>TRBJ1-1|TRBD1|once|TRBV5-1
CASSSLTGGVTEAFF
TGCGCCAGCAGCTCATTAACAGGGGGGGTCACTGAAGCTTTCTTT
>TRBJ2-6|.|.|TRBV5-1
CASSWKTGSGANVLTF
TGCGCCAGCAGCTGGAAAACAGGGTCCGGGGCCAACGTCCTGACTTTC
>TRBJ2-7|.|.|TRBV30
CAWSMTGVYEQYF
TGTGCCTGGAGTATGACAGGCGTTTACGAGCAGTACTTC
>TRBJ1-1|.|.|TRBV12-3/TRBV12-4
CASSPRSEAFF
TGTGCCAGCAGCCCTAGGAGTGAAGCTTTCTTT
>TRBJ1-5|.|few|TRBV30
CAWSRLYSNQPQHF
TGTGCCTGGAGTAGACTATATAGCAATCAGCCCCAGCATTTT
>TRBJ2-1|TRBD2|.|TRBV7-3
CASSLRLAGFYEQFF
TGTGCCAGCAGCTTAAGACTAGCGGGATTCTATGAGCAGTTCTTC
>TRBJ2-7|TRBD1|.|TRBV4-1
CASSRGGQAPEQYF
TGCGCCAGCAGCCGGGGCGGACAGGCACCCGAGCAGTACTTC
>TRBJ2-1|.|.|TRBV28
CASSSAGADNEQFF
TGTGCCAGCAGTTCCGCGGGGGCCGACAATGAGCAGTTCTTC
>TRBJ2-7|.|.|TRBV6-5
CASSTAAYEQYF
TGTGCCAGCAGTACCGCAGCCTACGAGCAGTACTTC
>TRBJ1-2|.|.|TRBV5-1
CASSFKPRENYGYTF
TGCGCCAGCAGCTTCAAACCTCGGGAGAACTATGGCTACACCTTC
>TRBJ2-1|TRBD2|.|TRBV5-1
CASSLMPSGTSYNEQFF
TGCGCCAGCAGCTTGATGCCTAGCGGGACCAGTTACAATGAGCAGTTCTTC
>TRBJ2-7|.|.|TRBV23-1
CASSSHRTAPREQYF
TGCGCCAGCAGCTCACACCGGACAGCTCCTAGGGAGCAGTACTTC
>TRBJ1-5|TRBD1|.|TRBV28
CASSPDRANQPQHF
TGTGCCAGCAGTCCAGACAGGGCTAATCAGCCCCAGCATTTT